The source of this T cell receptor beta chain is a study of blood T cell repertoires in COVID-19. The CDR3 totals 14 residues. CDR1 is KGHSH, CDR2 LQKENI, per germline. V was pared by 2 bases and J by 3 bases, with 2 bases of the junction left unmatched. A note on this clone: The same CDR3 is also encoded by other DNA sequences in this sample.

Assay used: immunoSEQ multiplex PCR; TCRdb lists only in-frame clones, some missing. The sample comprises 250,000 to 350,000 clones, about nine tenths of which are singletons, and more than 8.5% rests with the top ten. Those who participated ranged in age from 18 to 89 years and resided in roughly 26 US areas. Before being deemed recovered, Cohort 3 donors had two negative PCRs, clearance, or symptom resolution. The clonotype originates from a woman aged 18-35 years who had recovered from COVID-19. Sequencing input: PBMCs or T cells enriched from blood (not recorded which). The chain is built from TRBV18 and TRBJ2-7; 9 bases match TRBD1. The CDR3 sequence is CASSPGTGNYEQYF. CDR3 DNA: TGTGCCAGCTCACCAGGGACAGGGAACTACGAGCAGTACTTC.